The 24 T cell receptor beta chains listed next were all sequenced from one sample in a study of T-cell reconstitution after alpha-beta-depleted transplantation in children (dated by TCRdb to the mid-2010s). Library method: PCR. TCRdb shows the sequencer as Illumina HiSeq 2500. TCR library preparation used molecular barcoding, with unique molecular identifiers applied to normalize quantification of the TCRbeta repertoire. TCRdb reworked the public reads: Q25 trimming with fastp, MiXCR clone assembly, productive beta chains retained. A single entry per CDR3 protein holds the most common genes and DNA from its merged rows. For this sample the table gives around 340,000 distinct CDR3 sequences, of which about 14% were detected only once. 4.3% of the sample is in the top ten clones. The sequencing here drew on PBMCs, taken from the stem cell graft. These receptors were taken from a human donor who donated a stem cell graft to a child with Fanconi anemia.

This chain links TRBV5-1 with TRBJ2-5, with a possible D match to TRBD2 (6 bases). The CDR3 is 14 residues long. CDR1 and CDR2 (germline): SGHRS, YFSETQ. V dropped 6 bases and J dropped 5 bases, with 17 bases sitting between them. The CDR3 DNA reads TGCGCCAGCACACGGCAGGGAGGCGCGGAGACCCAGTACTTC. The encoded protein is CASTRQGGAETQYF.

This clonotype was detected a few times. V and J are TRBV10-3 and TRBJ2-3; 7 bases map to TRBD2. CDR1 and CDR2 from the germline V gene are ENHRY and SYGVKD. The J segment lost 2 bases and the V segment lost 11 bases, leaving 4 bases of the junction unmatched. This CDR3 contains 12 residues. The CDR3 sequence: CAGGGNTDTQYF. The CDR3 DNA sequence: TGTGCCGGCGGGGGAAACACAGATACGCAGTATTTT.

This clonotype was seen a handful of times. J is TRBJ2-2 and V is TRBV12-3 or TRBV12-4; D is tentatively TRBD1 or TRBD2 (5 bases each). The CDR3 is 13 residues long. V gave up 2 bases and J gave up 13 bases, with 14 bases separating them. The CDR3: CASSLLGVLGLFF. Written as DNA, the CDR3 is TGTGCCAGCAGTTTACTGGGGGTCCTAGGGCTGTTTTTT.

V gene TRBV11-2 combines with J gene TRBJ2-2; 9 positions match TRBD2. CDR3 length: 19 residues. The V segment lost 6 bases and the J segment 0 bases; nucleotides outside the gene matches: 14. From germline, CDR1 is SGHAT and CDR2 FQNNGV. Here the CDR3 DNA reads TGTGCCAGCAGAGGAAGGGGCGGGGGGGCCCCCGCGAACACCGGGGAGCTGTTTTTT. Its translation: CASRGRGGGAPANTGELFF.

This clonotype was seen once. The chain uses TRBV6-5 and TRBJ1-5; no definite D call. Trimming stripped 2 bases from V and 5 bases from J, with 7 bases between. Germline CDR1 and CDR2: MNHEY and SVGAGI. The CDR3 spans 13 residues. For the CDR3, the DNA is TGTGCCAGCAGTTACGGGAATTATCAGCCCCAGCATTTT. Amino acids: CASSYGNYQPQHF.

The chain employs TRBV20-1 and TRBJ2-3; weak D call: TRBD2 (6 bases). CDR3 size: 13 residues. CDR1 is DFQATT and CDR2 is SNEGSKA in the germline V gene (reference sequence). Trimming cost V 3 bases and J 2 bases, with 9 bases left between them. CDR3 in amino acids: CSARRGTTDTQYF. In nucleotides, the CDR3 is TGCAGTGCTAGGCGCGGGACCACAGATACGCAGTATTTT.

V and J are TRBV12-3 or TRBV12-4 and TRBJ2-2; D gene unclear. The V gene lost 8 bases and the J gene lost 7 bases, with 11 bases spanning the gap. The CDR3 is 12 amino acids. The CDR3 DNA reads as TGTGCCAGCGGCCTATCGGGCGGGGAGCTGTTTTTT. This codes for CASGLSGGELFF.

The chain employs TRBV6-2 or TRBV6-3 and TRBJ2-7, with 8 positions matching TRBD1. V trimming: 2 bases; J trimming: 4 bases; junction bases outside the gene matches: 10. This CDR3 region has 16 residues. Germline lookup yields CDR1 MNHEY and CDR2 SVGEGT. In DNA form, the CDR3 reads TGTGCCAGCAGTTACCGACCGACAGGGGATGGATACGAGCAGTACGTC. It codes for CASSYRPTGDGYEQYV.

This clonotype was seen once. This chain links TRBV12-3 or TRBV12-4 with TRBJ2-1; 8 nucleotides align to TRBD2. The V and J ends lost 3 bases and 4 bases, in that order; junction bases with no gene match: 14. There are 18 residues in the CDR3. The CDR3 DNA follows: TGTGCCAGCAGTTTCCGCGGGCGGGAGGCAAAAACGTACAATGAGCAGTTCTTC. Translated, it gives CASSFRGREAKTYNEQFF.

In its sample, this clonotype was seen many times. This chain joins TRBV5-1 and TRBJ2-5; tentatively, D is TRBD2 (6 bases). Germline CDR1 is SGHRS and CDR2 is YFSETQ. The CDR3 consists of 16 residues. V was pared by 0 bases and J by 3 bases, with 15 bases between. CDR3 nucleotide sequence: TGCGCCAGCAGCTTGGACGGGGGAACATTGAAAGAGACCCAGTACTTC. Protein: CASSLDGGTLKETQYF.

V gene TRBV20-1 combines with J gene TRBJ1-5; D is unresolved. The CDR3 runs 14 residues. V lost 6 bases to trimming and J lost 5 bases, with 17 bases between them. From germline, CDR1 is DFQATT and CDR2 SNEGSKA (reference sequence). In DNA, the CDR3 is TGCAGTGCCGCTAGGCCCAGGAGAGATCAGCCCCAGCATTTT. Translated: CSAARPRRDQPQHF.

The J gene is TRBJ2-3, the V gene TRBV6-5; unclear D gene. CDR1 MNHEY and CDR2 SVGAGI come from the germline V gene. This CDR3 spans 15 amino acids. Between the trimmed V and J ends, which lost 4 bases and 0 bases, there was a span of 11 bases. The CDR3 sequence is CASSLTQWSTDTQYF. In DNA form, the CDR3 reads TGTGCCAGCAGTTTAACCCAGTGGAGCACAGATACGCAGTATTTT.

CDR3 coding DNA: TGCGCCAGCAGCCCGGGACAGGATGGCTACACCTTC. This translates into CASSPGQDGYTF. The rearrangement joins TRBV5-1 to TRBJ1-2; 8 nucleotides agree with TRBD1. The CDR3 has 12 amino acids. V shed 4 bases, J shed 6 bases, and the junction held 2 bases outside the gene matches. Germline values: CDR1 SGHRS, CDR2 YFSETQ.

The V and J genes are TRBV5-4 and TRBJ1-1; D ambiguous. The germline V and J ends were trimmed by 0 bases and 7 bases, with 13 bases remaining between them. The germline V gene has CDR1 SGHNT and CDR2 YYREEE (reference sequence). This CDR3 is built from 14 residues. CDR3 residues: CASSLGPAEDEAFF. The CDR3 DNA reads TGTGCCAGCAGCTTGGGCCCTGCGGAGGATGAAGCTTTCTTT.

This clonotype showed up many times. The chain couples TRBV9 to TRBJ2-5; D tentatively fits TRBD1 or TRBD2 (7 bases each). The CDR3 length is 15 residues. The V gene lost 4 bases and the J gene lost 1 base, with 14 bases spanning the gap. Germline CDR1 reads SGDLS; CDR2 reads YYNGEE. CDR3 sequence reads: CASSSQGGIQETQYF. CDR3 DNA: TGTGCCAGCAGCTCCCAGGGGGGGATCCAAGAGACCCAGTACTTC.

The chain couples TRBV6-5 to TRBJ2-7, with 10 bases lining up with TRBD1. Germline V CDR1 and CDR2: MNHEY, SVGAGI. The CDR3 has 16 amino acids. Trimming cost V 4 bases and J 4 bases; bases outside gene matches: 10. CDR3 sequence (DNA): TGTGCCAGCAGTTTATCGCCGGGACAGGGGTCATACGAGCAGTACTTC. This translates into CASSLSPGQGSYEQYF.

The chain is built from TRBV5-1 and TRBJ1-1; no clear D. Trimming pared 0 bases from V and 8 bases from J, leaving 14 bases between. CDR3 length equals 14 residues. Germline assignment: CDR1 SGHRS and CDR2 YFSETQ. DNA of the CDR3: TGCGCCAGCAGCTTGGTTCAAAGCCAGCGAGAAGCTTTCTTT. Its protein product is CASSLVQSQREAFF.

This chain uses TRBV20-1 with TRBJ2-3; D remains ambiguous. The V and J ends lost 0 bases and 1 base respectively, with 11 bases between them. This CDR3 comprises 15 residues. CDR1 DFQATT and CDR2 SNEGSKA come from the germline V gene (reference sequence). The CDR3 DNA reads TGCAGTGCTAGAGACCCTGGCGGAGGCACAGATACGCAGTATTTT. Translation: CSARDPGGGTDTQYF.

This clonotype was seen many times. The V and J genes are TRBV27 and TRBJ1-1; D ambiguous. The germline V and J ends were trimmed by 4 bases and 3 bases, with 9 bases remaining between them. Germline V gene sequence: CDR1 MNHEY, CDR2 SMNVEV (reference sequence). This CDR3 region has 13 residues. CDR3 residues: CASSSPLDTEAFF. In nucleotides, the CDR3 is TGTGCCAGCAGTTCCCCTCTGGACACTGAAGCTTTCTTT.

This clonotype appeared a few times. The chain couples TRBV6-5 to TRBJ1-6, with TRBD1 as a possible D gene (5 bases). Trimming left V 2 bases short and J 7 bases short, with 6 bases between. In germline, CDR1 is MNHEY, CDR2 SVGAGI. The CDR3 totals 13 residues. This CDR3 reads CASSYRQNSPLHF. Written as DNA, the CDR3 is TGTGCCAGCAGTTACAGACAGAATTCACCCCTCCACTTT.

This clonotype was detected many times. V and J are TRBV3-1 and TRBJ2-3, with D tentatively TRBD1 or TRBD2 (6 bases each). Between the trimmed V and J ends, which lost 5 bases and 4 bases, there was a span of 13 bases. The germline CDR1 and CDR2 sequences are LGHDT and YNNKEL (reference sequence). The length of the CDR3 is 14 residues. CDR3 nucleotides: TGTGCCAGCAGCTATAACGGGGGCGCAGATACGCAGTATTTT. It specifies CASSYNGGADTQYF.

V and J are TRBV20-1 and TRBJ1-3; D call uncertain. CDR1 DFQATT and CDR2 SNEGSKA come from the germline V gene (reference sequence). Trimming took 1 base from V and 5 from J, leaving 24 bases between them. The CDR3 runs to 18 residues. The CDR3 region has the DNA TGCAGTGCTAGAGGTCCGGGGAGGGCAGGCTTGTCTAGAAACACCATATATTTT. This sequence encodes CSARGPGRAGLSRNTIYF.

The chain joins TRBV5-1 to TRBJ2-1; TRBD1 aligns across 8 bases. V gave up 4 bases and J gave up 6 bases; unmatched junction bases: 9. The CDR3 runs to 15 residues. The germline V gene has CDR1 SGHRS and CDR2 YFSETQ. The CDR3 is CASSQDRGWGNEQFF. CDR3 in DNA: TGCGCCAGCAGCCAAGACAGGGGTTGGGGCAATGAGCAGTTCTTC.

The table lists this clonotype with a few counts. The chain links TRBV6-2 or TRBV6-3 to TRBJ2-1; D remains ambiguous. The CDR3 consists of 12 residues. Trimming took off 10 bases at V and 5 bases at J, with 12 bases between the two ends. CDR1 is MNHEY, CDR2 SVGEGT, per germline. DNA of the CDR3: TGTGCCACCCTGGGCATTAACAATGAGCAGTTCTTC. The encoded protein is CATLGINNEQFF.